This T cell receptor beta chain originates from a study of T cell changes during pregnancy in multiple sclerosis. The CDR3 extends over 13 amino acids. J was trimmed by 7 bases and V by 5 bases; bases with no gene match: 8. CDR1 is MNHEY and CDR2 is SMNVEV in the germline V gene (reference sequence). Data came from immunoSEQ multiplex PCR; TCRdb stores just in-frame clones and leaves some out. The table includes tens of thousands of clones, 85% to 95% detected once. The source is a female donor with multiple sclerosis, enrolled in a pregnancy study. This specimen was CD8+ T cells from peripheral blood mononuclear cells, taken in the third trimester of pregnancy. The genes are TRBV27 and TRBJ2-7; 7 positions match TRBD1. The CDR3 reads CASSEKTGWEQYF. In DNA form, the CDR3 reads TGTGCCAGCAGTGAAAAGACAGGGTGGGAGCAGTACTTC.